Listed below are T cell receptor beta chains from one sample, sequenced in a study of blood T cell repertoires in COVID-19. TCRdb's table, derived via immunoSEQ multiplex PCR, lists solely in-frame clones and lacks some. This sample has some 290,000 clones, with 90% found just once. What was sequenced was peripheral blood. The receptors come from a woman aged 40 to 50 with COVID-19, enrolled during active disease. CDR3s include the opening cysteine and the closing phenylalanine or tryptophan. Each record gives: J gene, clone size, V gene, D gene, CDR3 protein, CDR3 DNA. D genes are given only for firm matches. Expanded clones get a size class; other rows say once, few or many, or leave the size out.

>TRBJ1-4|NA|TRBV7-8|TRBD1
CASSLGQGVEEKLFF
TGTGCCAGCAGCTTAGGTCAGGGGGTTGAAGAAAAACTGTTTTTT
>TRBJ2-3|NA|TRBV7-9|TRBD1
CASSLDRGRADTQYF
TGTGCCAGCAGCTTAGACAGGGGGCGCGCAGATACGCAGTATTTT
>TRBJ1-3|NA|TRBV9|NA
CASSVALAGLNTIYF
TGTGCCAGCAGCGTAGCGCTCGCAGGGTTAAACACCATATATTTT
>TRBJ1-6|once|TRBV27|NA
CASSQSTNNSPLHF
TGTGCCAGCAGTCAGAGTACTAATAATTCACCCCTCCACTTT
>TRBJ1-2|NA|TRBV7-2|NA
CASSLGLGGLGYTF
TGTGCCAGCAGCTTAGGGTTGGGGGGGCTAGGCTACACCTTC
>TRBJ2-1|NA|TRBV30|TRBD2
CAWSVGAGVYNEQFF
TGTGCCTGGAGTGTCGGGGCGGGAGTCTACAATGAGCAGTTCTTC
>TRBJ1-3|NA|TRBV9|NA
CASSVAIGQFGNTIYF
TGTGCCAGCAGCGTTGCCATCGGACAGTTCGGAAACACCATATATTTT
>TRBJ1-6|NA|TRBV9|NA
CASSLSQGYNSPLHF
TGTGCCAGCAGCTTATCACAGGGCTATAATTCACCCCTCCACTTT
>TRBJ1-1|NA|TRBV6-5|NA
CASIREAEAFF
TGTGCCAGCATCCGGGAGGCTGAAGCTTTCTTT
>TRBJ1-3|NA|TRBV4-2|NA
CASSQEGAPGNTIYF
TGTGCCAGCAGCCAAGAGGGGGCTCCTGGAAACACCATATATTTT
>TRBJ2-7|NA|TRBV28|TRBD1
CASSSTYLNSGQGAYDEQYF
TGTGCCAGCAGTTCAACATACCTTAACTCAGGACAGGGGGCGTATGACGAGCAGTACTTC
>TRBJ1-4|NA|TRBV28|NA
CASSKPGHSNEKLFF
TGTGCCAGCAGTAAGCCGGGACACTCGAATGAAAAACTGTTTTTT
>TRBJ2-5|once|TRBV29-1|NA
CSGLEQETQYF
TGCAGCGGACTAGAACAGGAGACCCAGTACTTC
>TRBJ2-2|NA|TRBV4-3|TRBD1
CASSPRQGDTGELFF
TGCGCCAGCAGCCCCCGACAGGGAGATACCGGGGAGCTGTTTTTT
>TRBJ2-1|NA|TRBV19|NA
CASSIVGGEQFF
TGTGCCAGTAGTATAGTGGGGGGTGAGCAGTTCTTC
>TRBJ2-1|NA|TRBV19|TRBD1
CASSITRQGIEFF
TGTGCCAGTAGTATAACAAGACAGGGGATCGAGTTCTTC
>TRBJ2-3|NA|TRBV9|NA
CATTRALSTDTQYF
TGTGCCACTACCAGGGCCCTTAGCACAGATACGCAGTATTTT
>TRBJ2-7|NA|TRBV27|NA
CASSVQGSYEQYF
TGTGCCAGCAGTGTACAGGGATCCTACGAGCAGTACTTC
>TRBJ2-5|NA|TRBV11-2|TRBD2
CARLAGGPWETQYF
TGTGCCAGACTAGCGGGAGGGCCTTGGGAGACCCAGTACTTC
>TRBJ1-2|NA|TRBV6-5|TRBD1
CASSSRGTGDGYTF
TGTGCCAGCAGCTCCCGGGGGACAGGGGATGGCTACACCTTC
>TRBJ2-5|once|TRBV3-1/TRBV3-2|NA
CASSPYQETQYF
TGTGCCAGCAGCCCGTACCAAGAGACCCAGTACTTC
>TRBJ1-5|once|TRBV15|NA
CATSRDFRDTNQPQHF
TGTGCCACCAGCAGAGATTTTAGGGACACCAATCAGCCCCAGCATTTT
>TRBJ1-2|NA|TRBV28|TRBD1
CASSLGQGAFSGYTF
TGTGCCAGCAGTTTAGGACAGGGCGCCTTTAGTGGCTACACCTTC
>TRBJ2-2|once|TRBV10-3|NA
CAISESYQFNTGELFF
TGTGCCATCAGTGAGTCGTATCAGTTTAACACCGGGGAGCTGTTTTTT